This note documents a single T cell receptor (beta chain) sequence. This clonotype has only a few counts. Its target antigen remains unknown. This may be a read error, as it is one base from a much larger clone. Stable Graves' hyperthyroidism was defined as no progression to ophthalmopathy during 18 months of follow-up. The hyperthyroidism patients were between 18 and 65 years old and newly diagnosed, with a disease duration of less than 2 months. Exclusion was applied to patients with uncontrolled infections, other autoimmune diseases, pregnancy or lactation. Clinical symptoms, serum thyroxine and TRAb, thyroid ultrasound, and orbital computed tomography formed the basis for the diagnoses. PBMCs were separated from roughly 10 ml of fresh peripheral blood using Ficoll-Paque density gradient centrifugation. Trizol reagent was used to extract total RNA, and RNA quality was then checked on an Agilent 2100 Bioanalyzer.

This sample is part of a study of T cells in Graves' hyperthyroidism and ophthalmopathy (dated 2019 in TCRdb). In terms of the full investigation: Peripheral blood samples were taken at the time of initial diagnosis, prior to any treatment. To identify TCR V-J signatures that set the groups apart, the researchers used a discovery cohort of about a hundred patients, made up of under 50 with Graves' ophthalmopathy and around 58 with stable Graves' hyperthyroidism. Prospective prediction of ophthalmopathy was tested in an independent validation cohort of fewer than 20 hyperthyroidism patients and 15 to 17 patients who later progressed to ophthalmopathy. For training and testing, the 100 or so patients in the discovery cohort were randomly divided in a 7:3 ratio. The study also compared thyroid tissue and blood T-cell repertoires from roughly six Graves' hyperthyroidism patients. After sampling, hyperthyroidism patients received methimazole starting at 30 mg daily, and ophthalmopathy patients received high-dose intravenous methylprednisolone. The paper reports TCR Vbeta CDR3 sequencing of some 140 peripheral blood samples: under 45 ophthalmopathy, 75 to 80 hyperthyroidism and around 17 progressor patients. Overall study results and their limits: Most expanded thyroid clonotypes (frequency above 0.001) were also found in blood, which suggests that blood repertoires may mirror thyroid immune responses. Ophthalmopathy was separated from stable hyperthyroidism by a 13 V-J signature model, with over 85% sensitivity and about 81% specificity obtained in cross-validation and 80%/75% obtained in testing. In validation, the model predicted progression to ophthalmopathy with around 71% sensitivity and about 73% specificity, a median of 6.5 months before onset. No statistical method was used to fix the sample size in advance, and group allocation was not hidden from the investigators.

TCR beta CDR3 regions were amplified from RNA transcripts. For the first round of RT-PCR on the TCR CDR3, the HTBI primer set was used together with the Qiagen OneStep RT-PCR kit. A second multiplex PCR round built the libraries, followed by size selection and purification. Sequencing of the libraries was done on an Illumina HiSeq2000 using paired-end 100 bp reads. The paper's processing steps were these. SOAPnuke was used to process the raw data, throwing out any read that contained adapters or uncalled bases, had a mean Phred below 15, or lacked an exact constant-primer or identifier match. High-quality paired reads were merged using COPE v1.2.5, and each unique nucleotide sequence was defined as a clonotype. Clonotypes were aligned to IMGT TRBV, TRBD and TRBJ reference segments using MiTCR v1.1. Only V-J combinations with frequency above 0.0001, covering 99% to 99.2% of repertoires, were analysed. The TCS score was defined as the ratio of F50 (clonal expansion) to E x V (chaos), calculated using BLOSUM62-based TCRdist between CDR3 peptides within each V-J. Welch's t-statistics and random forest reduced 500 to 550 V-J features to about 13, which were used in a naive Bayes classifier (R e1071). TCRdb ran its own pipeline on the public reads, namely fastp trimming at Q25 and MiXCR clone calling, and kept in-frame beta chains. Rows matching on CDR3 protein sequence are summarized as one entry with the most common DNA and genes. The V and J calls reflect TCRdb's pipeline rather than the authors' work. Across this sample there are about 620,000 distinct CDR3 sequences, with 15% to 20% seen only once. The ten largest account for over 3.5% of the sample.

There are 13 amino acids in the CDR3, from cysteine to phenylalanine inclusive. Just CDR3 DNA is preserved here, 39 bases in frame from base 1. Taken from the germline V gene, the CDR1 and CDR2 loops are MDHEN and SYDVKM. V is shortened by 7 bases, J by 2 bases, and the region joining them spans 12 bases. Recombination linked TRBV28 to TRBJ2-7, with the D gene too uncertain to name. Material for sequencing was blood. The TCR sequence derives from a woman younger than 45 with Graves' hyperthyroidism. The nucleotide sequence reads as follows: TGTGCCAGCATGGGTGAGCAGGCCTACGAGCAGTACTTC. This translates into CASMGEQAYEQYF.